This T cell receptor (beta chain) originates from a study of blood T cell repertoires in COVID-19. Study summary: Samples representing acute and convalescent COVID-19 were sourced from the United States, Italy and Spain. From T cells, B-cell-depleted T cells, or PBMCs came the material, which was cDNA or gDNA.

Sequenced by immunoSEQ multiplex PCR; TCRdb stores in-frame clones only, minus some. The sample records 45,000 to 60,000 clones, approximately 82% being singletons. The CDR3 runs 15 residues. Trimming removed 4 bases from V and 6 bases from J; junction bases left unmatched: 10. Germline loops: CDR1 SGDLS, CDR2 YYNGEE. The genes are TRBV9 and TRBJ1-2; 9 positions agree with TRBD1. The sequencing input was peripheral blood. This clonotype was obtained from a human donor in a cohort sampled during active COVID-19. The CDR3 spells CASSLQDRGKNGYTF. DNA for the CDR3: TGTGCCAGCAGCCTTCAGGACAGGGGCAAGAATGGCTACACCTTC.